This T cell receptor (beta chain) stems from a study of identical twins. No donor was unhealthy or non-Caucasian. This clonotype has just a few counts. As yet, its antigen is unknown. Overall study findings and caveats: There were fewer insertions in abundant cord blood beta clonotypes, but memory repertoires showed no such pattern. There was an excess of low generation probability in the out-of-frame alpha sequences that twins shared.

Carrying unique molecular identifiers, the cDNA also gained a universal primer site through template switching. TCRdb passed the 5' RACE reads through MiXCR, listing each CDR3 protein once. The table has around 1.7 million distinct CDR3 sequences, under 35% seen once. CDR1 is MNHNY and CDR2 is SVGAGI in the germline V gene (reference sequence). J gave up 3 bases and V 6 bases, and 11 bases lay outside the gene matches. The CDR3 loop spans 16 amino acids. The clonotype comes from a newborn girl in good health. V usage is TRBV6-6 and J usage is TRBJ1-1; 9 nucleotides match TRBD1. Sequencing was done on a sample of cord blood. CDR3 nucleotides: TGTGCCAGCAGCCCAAACAGGGGGCGAGGAGACACTGAAGCTTTCTTT. Its translation is CASSPNRGRGDTEAFF.